Following are 5 T cell receptor beta chains from one sample sequenced in a study of T cell responses to AZD1222 COVID-19 vaccine. Sequencing used immunoSEQ multiplex PCR; TCRdb keeps in-frame clones, though not all of them. The data hold roughly 150,000 clones, with around 88% observed a single time. The sample consisted of peripheral blood, taken on day 0 of AZD1222 vaccination. The source of these receptors is an adult in good health.

V usage is TRBV9 and J usage is TRBJ2-3; tentative D call: TRBD1 (5 bases). V was pared by 0 bases and J by 1 base, with 9 bases between. Germline V gene lookup returns CDR1 SGDLS and CDR2 YYNGEE. The CDR3 extends over 15 amino acids. CDR3 in amino acids: CASSVAPTGTDTQYF. The CDR3 nucleotides read TGTGCCAGCAGCGTAGCCCCGACAGGCACAGATACGCAGTATTTT.

This chain links TRBV6-5 with TRBJ2-7, with TRBD2 matching over 8 bases. The CDR3 contains 15 residues. Germline-derived CDR1 and CDR2 are MNHEY and SVGAGI. The V gene end was trimmed by 6 bases and the J gene end by 0 bases; junction bases not matched to a gene: 7. The CDR3 loop reads CASRGGTRISYEQYF. For the CDR3, the DNA is TGTGCCAGCAGGGGAGGGACTAGGATCTCCTACGAGCAGTACTTC.

The chain combines TRBV5-6 with TRBJ1-1; TRBD1 matches at 7 bases. Germline V gives CDR1 SGHDT, CDR2 YYEEEE. This CDR3 comprises 15 residues. V was clipped by 0 bases and J by 6 bases; unmatched bases: 8. CDR3 in DNA: TGTGCCAGCAGCTTGGCCCCGACAGGGAAGGCTGAAGCTTTCTTT. Translation: CASSLAPTGKAEAFF.

The V call is TRBV7-6, the J call TRBJ2-2; 10 positions agree with TRBD2. The CDR3 runs to 17 residues. From germline, CDR1 is SGHVS and CDR2 FNYEAQ. Trimming cost V 0 bases and J 5 bases; bases outside gene matches: 6. The CDR3 is CASSLASSGRVTGELFF. For the CDR3, the DNA is TGTGCCAGCAGCTTAGCTTCTAGCGGGAGAGTGACCGGGGAGCTGTTTTTT. The full variable domain, rest sourced from reference TRBV7-6 and TRBJ2-2, is GAGVSQSPRYKVTKRGQDVALRCDPISGHVSLYWYRQALGQGPEFLTYFNYEAQQDKSGLPNDRFSAERPEGSISTLTIQRTEQRDSAMYRCASSLASSGRVTGELFFGEGSRLTVL.

V is TRBV5-1 and J is TRBJ2-7; 11 nucleotides line up with TRBD2. The V gene end was trimmed by 5 bases and the J gene end by 2 bases; junction bases not matched to a gene: 3. CDR1 SGHRS and CDR2 YFSETQ come from the germline V gene. This CDR3 is 14 amino acids long. The CDR3 DNA sequence: TGCGCCAGCAGACATAGCGGGAGGGCCTACGAGCAGTACTTC. Encoded protein: CASRHSGRAYEQYF.